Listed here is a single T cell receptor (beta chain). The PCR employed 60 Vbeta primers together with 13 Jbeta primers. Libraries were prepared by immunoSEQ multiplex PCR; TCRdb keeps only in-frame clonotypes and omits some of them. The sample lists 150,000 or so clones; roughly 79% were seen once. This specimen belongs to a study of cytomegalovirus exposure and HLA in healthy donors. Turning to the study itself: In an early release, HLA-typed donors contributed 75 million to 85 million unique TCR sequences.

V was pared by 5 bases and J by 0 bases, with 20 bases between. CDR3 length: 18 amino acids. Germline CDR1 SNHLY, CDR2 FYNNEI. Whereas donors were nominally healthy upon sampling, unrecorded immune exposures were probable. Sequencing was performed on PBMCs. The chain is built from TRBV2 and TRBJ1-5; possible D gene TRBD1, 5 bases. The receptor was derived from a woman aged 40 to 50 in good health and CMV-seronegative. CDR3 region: CASSRGSPRSYSNQPQHF. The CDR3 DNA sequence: TGTGCCAGCAGTCGGGGGAGCCCTAGGTCTTATAGCAATCAGCCCCAGCATTTT.